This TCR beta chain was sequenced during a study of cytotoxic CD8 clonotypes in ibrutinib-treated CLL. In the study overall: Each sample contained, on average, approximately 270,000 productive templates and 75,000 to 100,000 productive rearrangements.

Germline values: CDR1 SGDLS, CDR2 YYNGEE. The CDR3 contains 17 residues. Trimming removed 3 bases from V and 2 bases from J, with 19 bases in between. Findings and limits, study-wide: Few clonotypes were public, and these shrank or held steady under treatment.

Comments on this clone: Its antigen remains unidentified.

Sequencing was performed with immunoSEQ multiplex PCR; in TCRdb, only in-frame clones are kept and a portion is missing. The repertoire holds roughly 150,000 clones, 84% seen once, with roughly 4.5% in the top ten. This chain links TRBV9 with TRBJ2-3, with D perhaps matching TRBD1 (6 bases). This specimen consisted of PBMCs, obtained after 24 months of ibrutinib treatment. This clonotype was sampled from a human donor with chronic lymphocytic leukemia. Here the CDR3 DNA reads TGTGCCAGCAGCGCCTCAGTGGAACAGGGATTCACAGATACGCAGTATTTT. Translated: CASSASVEQGFTDTQYF.